This entry describes one TCR beta chain. This sample is part of a study of shared clonotypes between healthy human individuals. For the study at large: Used for every donor were three CD4 naive, three CD4 memory, two CD8 naive and one CD8 memory plate.

The study drew its donors from healthy HIV-negative adults without recent acute infections or vaccinations. Libraries were prepared by immunoSEQ multiplex PCR; TCRdb keeps only in-frame clonotypes and omits some of them. Counted here are some 2,500,000 clones, about nine tenths occurring once; the ten biggest clones make up approximately 0.39%. The CDR3 loop spans 13 amino acids. The germline V and J ends were trimmed by 4 bases and 7 bases, with 11 bases remaining between them. Looked up from germline, CDR1 is MNHNS and CDR2 is SASEGT. Sequenced material: naive CD4+ T cells from PBMCs. The subset here: CD45RA+ positively selected. The origin of this receptor is a young man in good health. Some clones in this sample may be carry-over from other donors' samples. The genes are TRBV6-1 and TRBJ2-1; D tentatively reads TRBD1 or TRBD2 (5 bases each). The chain's CDR3 is CASSGGPLNEQFF. Written as DNA, the CDR3 is TGTGCCAGCAGTGGGGGACCGTTGAATGAGCAGTTCTTC.